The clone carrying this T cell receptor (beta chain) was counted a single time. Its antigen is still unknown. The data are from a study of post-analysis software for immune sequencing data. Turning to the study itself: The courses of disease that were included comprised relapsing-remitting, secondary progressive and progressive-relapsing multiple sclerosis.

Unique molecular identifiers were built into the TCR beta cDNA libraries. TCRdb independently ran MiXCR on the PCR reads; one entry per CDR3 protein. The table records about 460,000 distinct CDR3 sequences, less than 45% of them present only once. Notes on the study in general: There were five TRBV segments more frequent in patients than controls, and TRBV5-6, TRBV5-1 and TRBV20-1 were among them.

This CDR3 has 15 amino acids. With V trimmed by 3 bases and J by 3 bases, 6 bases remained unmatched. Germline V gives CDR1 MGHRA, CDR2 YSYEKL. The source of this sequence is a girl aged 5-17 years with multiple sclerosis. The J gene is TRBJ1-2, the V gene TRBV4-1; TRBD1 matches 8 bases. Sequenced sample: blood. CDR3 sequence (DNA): TGCGCCAGCAGCCATCCCCCGACAGGGGACTATGGCTACACCTTC. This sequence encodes CASSHPPTGDYGYTF.